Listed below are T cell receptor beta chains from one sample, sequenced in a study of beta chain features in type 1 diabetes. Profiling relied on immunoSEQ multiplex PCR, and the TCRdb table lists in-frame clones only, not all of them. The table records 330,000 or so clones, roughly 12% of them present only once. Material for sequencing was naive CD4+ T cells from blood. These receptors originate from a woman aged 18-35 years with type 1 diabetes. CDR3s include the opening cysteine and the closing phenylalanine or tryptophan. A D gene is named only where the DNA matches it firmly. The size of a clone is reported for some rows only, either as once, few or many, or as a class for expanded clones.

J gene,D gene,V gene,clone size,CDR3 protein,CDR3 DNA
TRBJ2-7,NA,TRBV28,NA,CASSSNYRVSGYEQYF,TGTGCCAGCAGTTCCAACTACAGGGTTTCAGGTTACGAGCAGTACTTC
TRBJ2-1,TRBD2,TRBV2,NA,CASSVTASGSYNEQFF,TGTGCCAGCAGTGTTACGGCTAGCGGCTCCTACAATGAGCAGTTCTTC
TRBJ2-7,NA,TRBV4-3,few,CASSQGTEVSYEQYF,TGCGCCAGCAGCCAAGGGACAGAAGTCTCCTACGAGCAGTACTTC
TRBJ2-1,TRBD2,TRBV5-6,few,CASSLIGTAGLAGDNEQFF,TGTGCCAGCAGCTTAATCGGGACAGCGGGACTAGCGGGGGACAATGAGCAGTTCTTC
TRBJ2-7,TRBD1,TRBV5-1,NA,CASSTGTGHHEQYF,TGCGCCAGCAGCACCGGGACAGGGCACCACGAGCAGTACTTC
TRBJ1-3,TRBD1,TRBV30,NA,CAWATGVDKIGYF,TGTGCCTGGGCCACAGGGGTCGACAAAATTGGATATTTT
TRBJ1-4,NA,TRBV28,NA,CASSLRGEKLFF,TGTGCCAGCAGTTTGCGGGGTGAAAAACTGTTTTTT
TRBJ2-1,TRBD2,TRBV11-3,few,CASSLAGGGNEQFF,TGTGCCAGCAGCTTAGCGGGAGGAGGGAATGAGCAGTTCTTC
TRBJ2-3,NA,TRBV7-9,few,CASSFKRVSTDTQYF,TGTGCCAGCAGCTTCAAGCGGGTCAGCACAGATACGCAGTATTTT
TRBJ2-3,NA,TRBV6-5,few,CASSSSRVTQYF,TGTGCCAGCAGTTCCTCCCGAGTTACGCAGTATTTT
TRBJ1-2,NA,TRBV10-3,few,CAISDVSRNPNPNYGYTF,TGTGCCATCAGTGATGTTTCTAGGAACCCCAACCCTAACTATGGCTACACCTTC
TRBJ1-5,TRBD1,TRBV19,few,CASSNRTGSNQPQHF,TGTGCCAGTAGTAATAGGACAGGGTCCAATCAGCCCCAGCATTTT
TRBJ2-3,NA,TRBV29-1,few,CSVEDPRSTDTQYF,TGCAGCGTTGAAGATCCCAGGAGCACAGATACGCAGTATTTT
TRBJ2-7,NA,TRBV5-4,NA,CASSLMTQDYEQYF,TGTGCCAGCAGCTTGATGACACAAGATTACGAGCAGTACTTC
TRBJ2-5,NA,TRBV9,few,CASSVELAGETQYF,TGTGCCAGCAGCGTAGAACTAGCTGGGGAGACCCAGTACTTC
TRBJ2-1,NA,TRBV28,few,CASTQDRTQRDEQFF,TGTGCCAGCACGCAAGACCGGACACAGAGAGATGAGCAGTTCTTC
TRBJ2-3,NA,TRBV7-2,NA,CASSRGLEEDTQYF,TGTGCCAGCAGCCGGGGACTTGAAGAAGATACGCAGTATTTT
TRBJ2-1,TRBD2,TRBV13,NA,CASSFPGLAGGEQFF,TGTGCCAGCAGCTTCCCGGGACTAGCGGGCGGGGAGCAGTTCTTC
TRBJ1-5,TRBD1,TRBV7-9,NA,CASQRTGGGQPQHF,TGTGCCAGCCAGAGGACAGGGGGCGGGCAGCCCCAGCATTTT
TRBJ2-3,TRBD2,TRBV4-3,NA,CASSQEGLAGGGADTQYF,TGCGCCAGCAGCCAAGAGGGACTAGCGGGGGGTGGGGCAGATACGCAGTATTTT
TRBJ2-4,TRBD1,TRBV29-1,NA,CSVGTGGITKNIQYF,TGCAGCGTTGGGACAGGGGGGATAACCAAAAACATTCAGTACTTC
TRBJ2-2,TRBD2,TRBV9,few,CASSVIGLAGSAGELFF,TGTGCCAGCAGCGTGATAGGACTAGCGGGAAGTGCCGGGGAGCTGTTTTTT
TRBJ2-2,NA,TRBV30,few,CAWSVATGELFF,TGTGCCTGGAGTGTAGCTACCGGGGAGCTGTTTTTT
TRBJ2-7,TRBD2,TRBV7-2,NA,CASSLASGTSGYEQYF,TGTGCCAGCAGCTTAGCCTCCGGGACTAGCGGCTACGAGCAGTACTTC
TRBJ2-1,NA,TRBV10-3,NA,CAITLESASYNEQFF,TGTGCCATCACCCTGGAGAGTGCCTCCTACAATGAGCAGTTCTTC
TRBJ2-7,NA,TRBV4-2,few,CASSLSRGEQYF,TGTGCCAGCAGCCTGTCCCGGGGGGAGCAGTACTTC
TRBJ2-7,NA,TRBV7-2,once,CASSHTTDEQYF,TGTGCCAGCAGCCACACTACCGACGAGCAGTACTTC
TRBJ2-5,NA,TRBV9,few,CASNSPGEEETQYF,TGTGCCAGCAACTCCCCCGGGGAAGAAGAGACCCAGTACTTC
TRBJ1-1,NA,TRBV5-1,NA,CASSLRTENTEAFF,TGCGCCAGCAGCTTGCGGACAGAGAACACTGAAGCTTTCTTT
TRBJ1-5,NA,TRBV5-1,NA,CASSLGAGNQPQHF,TGCGCCAGCAGCTTGGGGGCAGGCAATCAGCCCCAGCATTTT
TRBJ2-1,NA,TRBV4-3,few,CASSRDILISNEQFF,TGCGCCAGCAGCCGCGACATTCTAATTAGCAATGAGCAGTTCTTC
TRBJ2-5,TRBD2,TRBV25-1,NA,CASSAGGVETQYF,TGTGCCAGCAGTGCTGGGGGGGTGGAGACCCAGTACTTC
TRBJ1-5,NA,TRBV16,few,CASSRPGVRQPQHF,TGTGCCAGCAGCCGACCAGGGGTGCGCCAGCCCCAGCATTTT
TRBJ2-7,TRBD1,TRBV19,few,CASSISSGQSTYEQYF,TGTGCCAGTAGTATCTCCTCGGGACAGTCCACCTACGAGCAGTACTTC
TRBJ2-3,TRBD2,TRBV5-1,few,CASSVAGGPDTQYF,TGCGCCAGCAGCGTAGCGGGGGGCCCAGATACGCAGTATTTT
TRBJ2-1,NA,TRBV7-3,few,CASSYSASGNNEQFF,TGTGCCAGCAGCTACTCAGCCAGCGGCAACAATGAGCAGTTCTTC
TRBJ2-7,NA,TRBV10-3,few,CAISEAGSEQYF,TGTGCCATCAGTGAGGCGGGATCCGAGCAGTACTTC
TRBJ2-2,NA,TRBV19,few,CATCVGGRAGELFF,TGTGCCACCTGTGTTGGGGGCCGGGCCGGGGAGCTGTTTTTT
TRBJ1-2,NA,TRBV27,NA,CASSPNGQYGYTF,TGTGCCAGCAGTCCAAACGGACAGTATGGCTACACCTTC
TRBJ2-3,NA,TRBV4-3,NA,CASSQEVSPSGRGTDTQYF,TGCGCCAGCAGCCAAGAAGTTTCACCAAGCGGCCGGGGGACAGATACGCAGTATTTT
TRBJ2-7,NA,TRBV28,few,CASRLQGSYEQYF,TGTGCCAGCAGATTACAGGGCAGCTACGAGCAGTACTTC
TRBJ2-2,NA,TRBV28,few,CASSSPSSGELFF,TGTGCCAGCAGTTCCCCAAGCTCCGGGGAGCTGTTTTTT
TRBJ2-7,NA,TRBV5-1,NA,CASSGQAAYEQYF,TGCGCCAGCAGTGGCCAGGCAGCCTACGAGCAGTACTTC
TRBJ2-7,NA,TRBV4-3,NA,CASSQAPDTSYEQYF,TGCGCCAGCAGCCAAGCCCCGGACACCTCCTACGAGCAGTACTTC
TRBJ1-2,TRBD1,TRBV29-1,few,CSSTLGQADGYTF,TGCAGCTCCACCTTAGGACAGGCGGATGGCTACACCTTC
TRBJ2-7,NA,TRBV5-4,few,CASSDGGGRSYEQYF,TGTGCCAGCAGCGATGGGGGAGGCCGCTCCTACGAGCAGTACTTC
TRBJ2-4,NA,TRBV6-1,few,CASSEGVLKNIQYF,TGTGCCAGCAGTGAAGGTGTACTGAAAAACATTCAGTACTTC
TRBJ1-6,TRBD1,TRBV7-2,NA,CASSIDRGTAPLHF,TGTGCCAGCAGCATTGACAGGGGAACGGCACCCCTCCACTTT
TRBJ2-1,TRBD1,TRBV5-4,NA,CASRATGQGKSYNEQFF,TGTGCCAGCAGAGCCACGGGACAGGGTAAATCGTACAATGAGCAGTTCTTC